The 29 T cell receptor beta chains below were found in one sample sequenced in a study of blood T cell repertoires in COVID-19. The method was immunoSEQ multiplex PCR; TCRdb's version includes in-frame clones alone and lacks a portion of them. The sample has 450,000 or so clones, about 90% seen once. The sequenced sample was peripheral blood. Every receptor here comes from a man between 18 and 35 years old with COVID-19, enrolled during active disease.

Worth noting for this clone: The germline gene is not matched at one end of the junction; a read error may be the cause. The J gene is TRBJ1-1, the V gene TRBV7-7, with 7 bases that match TRBD1. The CDR3 is 14 residues long. Per the germline V gene, CDR1 is SSHAT and CDR2 is FNYEAQ (reference sequence). The CDR3 reads CASSPTGDGTEAFF. CDR3 DNA sequence: TGTGCTAGCAGCCCAACAGGGGATGGCACTGAAGCTTTCTTT.

This chain links TRBV27 with TRBJ2-2; 7 bases match TRBD1. The CDR3 has 17 amino acids. Germline CDR1 reads MNHEY; CDR2 reads SMNVEV (reference sequence). V shed 1 base and J 1 base; nucleotides not matched to a gene: 6. Here the CDR3 reads CASSLYMGDRNTGELFF. The CDR3 DNA is TGTGCCAGCAGTTTATATATGGGGGACAGGAACACCGGGGAGCTGTTTTTT.

V and J are TRBV7-6 and TRBJ1-2, with a tentative D call TRBD1 (5 bases). The length of the CDR3 is 16 residues. Germline values: CDR1 SGHVS, CDR2 FNYEAQ. V was clipped by 5 bases and J by 6 bases, with 22 bases between them. The CDR3 here is CASSPSFWTNENGYTF. CDR3 nucleotides: TGTGCCAGCAGCCCCTCATTTTGGACAAATGAAAATGGCTACACCTTC.

The V gene is TRBV11-2, the J gene TRBJ2-1; D might be TRBD2 (6 bases). In germline, CDR1 is SGHAT, CDR2 FQNNGV. Trimming removed 5 bases at V and 8 bases at J, with 13 bases between. The CDR3 sequence is 13 residues long. The CDR3 DNA follows: TGTGCCAGCAGCCCCCCCGGGAGCGATGAGCAGTTCTTC. This codes for CASSPPGSDEQFF.

The rearrangement uses TRBV10-3 and TRBJ2-1; TRBD2 aligns across 10 bases. Germline CDR1 reads ENHRY; CDR2 reads SYGVKD. The CDR3 contains 15 residues. Trimming at V came to 3 bases and at J to 5 bases, leaving 4 bases not matched to a gene. CDR3 in amino acids: CAISDGLAVNNEQFF. The CDR3 DNA reads TGTGCCATCAGTGATGGACTAGCGGTTAACAATGAGCAGTTCTTC.

This rearrangement joins TRBV7-2 to TRBJ2-1, with a tentative D call TRBD2 (6 bases). Germline V gene data show CDR1 as SGHTA and CDR2 as FQGNSA. The CDR3 loop spans 14 amino acids. Trimming stripped 8 bases from V and 9 bases from J, with 20 bases between. The CDR3 DNA reads TGTGCCAGCCGCAGGGACTCCCTTAGGGGTGAGCAGTTCTTC. This translates into CASRRDSLRGEQFF.

This chain connects TRBV28 to TRBJ1-2; D is possibly TRBD1 (5 bases). The CDR3 runs 11 residues. V lost 3 bases and J 8 bases, leaving 7 bases between the germline ends. Looked up from germline, CDR1 is MDHEN and CDR2 is SYDVKM. CDR3 in DNA: TGTGCCAGCAGTTTGGGACTGGGCTACACCTTC. It translates to CASSLGLGYTF.

This sequence joins TRBV24-1 and TRBJ2-1; 10 nucleotides align to TRBD1. V lost 5 bases to trimming and J lost 9 bases; unmatched junction nucleotides: 9. Germline values: CDR1 KGHDR, CDR2 SFDVKD. This CDR3 contains 15 residues. CDR3 region: CATSAGDRGSREQFF. The CDR3 region has the DNA TGTGCCACCAGTGCTGGGGACAGGGGCAGTCGTGAGCAGTTCTTC.

This clone was observed once. The gene calls are TRBV7-9 and TRBJ2-1; 10 bases line up with TRBD1. J gave up 12 bases and V 5 bases, and 10 bases lay outside the gene matches. This CDR3 is built from 14 residues. In germline, CDR1 is SEHNR, CDR2 FQNEAQ (reference sequence). As DNA, the CDR3 is TGTGCCAGCAGCCGCCCGGGACAGGGGATTTGGCAGTTCTTC. This gives the protein CASSRPGQGIWQFF.

This chain links TRBV30 with TRBJ1-2; D ambiguous. Trimming pared 1 base from V and 3 bases from J, leaving 12 bases between. Germline CDR1 reads GTSNPN; CDR2 reads SVGIG (reference sequence). This CDR3 spans 14 amino acids. The CDR3 loop is CAWSARGRYYGYTF. CDR3 nucleotide sequence: TGTGCCTGGAGTGCTCGAGGGAGATACTATGGCTACACCTTC.

This rearrangement joins TRBV6-5 to TRBJ2-1, with 9 bases matching TRBD2. V was pared by 8 bases and J by 7 bases, with 9 bases of the junction left unmatched. The germline V gene has CDR1 MNHEY and CDR2 SVGAGI. The CDR3 totals 14 residues. The CDR3 nucleotides are TGTGCCAGCTGCGGGAGGGCCCTCCGAAATGAGCAGTTCTTC. Its protein is CASCGRALRNEQFF.

The chain links TRBV2 to TRBJ1-2; D is perhaps TRBD1 (5 bases). Germline V gives CDR1 SNHLY, CDR2 FYNNEI. The V end lost 9 bases, the J end lost 5 bases, and 22 bases lay between the germline ends. There are 15 residues in the CDR3. The CDR3 bases are TGTGCCAGTAGACAGCAACGGGGCCGGGGGTATGGCTACACCTTC. As protein: CASRQQRGRGYGYTF.

V usage is TRBV12-3 or TRBV12-4 and J usage is TRBJ2-5; TRBD1 might be the D (6 bases). V lost 6 bases, J lost 1 base, and 9 bases lay in between. The CDR3 is made up of 13 amino acids. For the CDR3, the DNA is TGTGCCAGCAGCCAGGACAGCCAAGAGACCCAGTACTTC. Translated, it gives CASSQDSQETQYF.

The rearrangement uses TRBV18 and TRBJ2-1; perhaps TRBD1 as D (6 bases). Germline V lookup: CDR1 KGHSH, CDR2 LQKENI. V lost 2 bases, J lost 9 bases, and 20 bases lay in between. This CDR3 is 16 amino acids long. CDR3 region: CASSPSAGTRIGEQFF. In DNA, the CDR3 is TGTGCCAGCTCACCATCCGCCGGGACACGGATCGGTGAGCAGTTCTTC. Based on the CDR3 plus reference TRBV18 and TRBJ2-1, the full variable domain is NAGVMQNPRHLVRRRGQEARLRCSPMKGHSHVYWYRQLPEEGLKFMVYLQKENIIDESGMPKERFSAEFPKEGPSILRIQQVVRGDSAAYFCASSPSAGTRIGEQFFGPGTRLTVL.

This clone was picked up one time. The V and J genes are TRBV11-2 and TRBJ2-7; D call uncertain. The CDR3 has 12 amino acids. Germline assignment: CDR1 SGHAT and CDR2 FQNNGV. The V and J ends lost 4 bases and 7 bases respectively, with 11 bases between them. CDR3 amino acids: CASSYVEEEQYF. DNA of the CDR3: TGTGCCAGCAGCTACGTTGAGGAGGAGCAGTACTTC.

The chain combines TRBV24-1 with TRBJ2-3, with 9 nucleotides matching TRBD1. The CDR3 is 16 amino acids. Germline V lookup: CDR1 KGHDR, CDR2 SFDVKD. Unmatched junction bases numbered 11, after V lost 5 bases and J lost 6 bases. The CDR3 bases are TGTGCCACCAGTGGGCCGGGACAGGGTGATCCGGATACGCAGTATTTT. It yields the protein CATSGPGQGDPDTQYF.

V gene TRBV6-5 combines with J gene TRBJ1-5; D uncertain. Trimming cost V 2 bases and J 6 bases, with 8 bases left between them. The CDR3 runs 13 residues. The germline V gene has CDR1 MNHEY and CDR2 SVGAGI. In DNA form, the CDR3 reads TGTGCCAGCAGTTACCGGAGGTTTCAGCCCCAGCATTTT. Amino acid sequence: CASSYRRFQPQHF.

The CDR3 spells CASSLGLANEQYF. CDR3 sequence (DNA): TGTGCCAGCAGCTTGGGACTAGCCAACGAGCAGTACTTC. V gene TRBV5-6 combines with J gene TRBJ2-7; 7 bases agree with TRBD2. Germline CDR1 and CDR2: SGHDT and YYEEEE. J gave up 5 bases and V 0 bases, and 2 bases lay outside the gene matches. This CDR3 region has 13 residues.

The chain links TRBV12-3 or TRBV12-4 to TRBJ2-1, with D possibly matching TRBD1 (6 bases). The CDR3 runs to 13 residues. Trimming took 8 bases from V and 2 from J, leaving 10 bases between them. CDR3 in DNA: TGTGCCAGCGCAGGGGAAACCTACAATGAGCAGTTCTTC. This sequence encodes CASAGETYNEQFF.

This clone came up a few times. The V and J genes are TRBV5-8 and TRBJ2-7, with 8 positions matching TRBD2. Trimming cost V 1 base and J 5 bases; bases outside gene matches: 11. Germline CDR1 and CDR2: SGHTS and YDEGEE. The CDR3 consists of 16 residues. The CDR3 protein is CASSLTSGAQIHEQYF. Written as DNA, the CDR3 is TGTGCCAGCAGCTTGACTAGCGGAGCTCAGATCCACGAGCAGTACTTC.

The rearrangement links TRBV6-5 to TRBJ2-5; a possible D gene is TRBD2 (7 bases). The CDR3 totals 14 residues. V was clipped by 0 bases and J by 5 bases, with 10 bases between them. Germline CDR1 MNHEY, CDR2 SVGAGI. In DNA form, the CDR3 reads TGTGCCAGCAGTTACTCGGGGGGGCGGGAGACCCAGTACTTC. Protein sequence: CASSYSGGRETQYF.

In its sample, this clone was seen once. This sequence joins TRBV2 and TRBJ2-2, with TRBD1 identical over 9 bases. J lost 7 bases, V lost 8 bases, and 5 bases had no gene match. This CDR3 is built from 13 residues. Per the germline V gene, CDR1 is SNHLY and CDR2 is FYNNEI. CDR3 DNA: TGTGCCAGCGGGACAGGGACGAGCGGGGAGCTGTTTTTT. Encoded protein: CASGTGTSGELFF.

The chain has TRBV6-5 and TRBJ1-6; D is undetermined. Germline lookup yields CDR1 MNHEY and CDR2 SVGAGI. The CDR3 has 12 amino acids. V gave up 3 bases and J gave up 8 bases, with 5 bases separating them. The CDR3 bases are TGTGCCAGCAGTTATGGGCATTCACCCCTCCACTTT. Encoded protein: CASSYGHSPLHF.

V gene TRBV11-1 combines with J gene TRBJ2-5, with D unclear. The germline CDR1 and CDR2 sequences are SGHAT and FQDESV (reference sequence). Trimming removed 0 bases at V and 8 bases at J, with 7 bases between. The CDR3 consists of 12 residues. CDR3 bases: TGTGCCAGCAGCTTAGCGAAGCAAACCCAGTACTTC. This gives the protein CASSLAKQTQYF.

CDR3 loop: CASSHNLGASSYEQYF. The CDR3 nucleotides are TGTGCCAGCAGCCATAACCTTGGGGCCTCATCCTACGAGCAGTACTTC. The J gene is TRBJ2-7, the V gene TRBV4-2, with D maybe TRBD1 (5 bases). V lost 3 bases and J 1 base, leaving 16 bases between the germline ends. This CDR3 is 16 amino acids long. Germline loops: CDR1 LGHNA, CDR2 YNFKEQ.

The DNA for the CDR3 is TGTGCCACCCGGACTAGCGGGGCCCAAGAGACCCAGTACTTC. Translating gives CATRTSGAQETQYF. The V call is TRBV3-1 (or the pseudogene TRBV3-2), the J call TRBJ2-5, with TRBD2 matching over 12 bases. The CDR3 covers 14 residues. Looked up from germline, CDR1 is LGHDT and CDR2 is YNNKEL (reference sequence). The V segment lost 10 bases and the J segment 1 base; nucleotides outside the gene matches: 4.

The chain is built from TRBV5-5 and TRBJ1-2; 7 nucleotides agree with TRBD1. The J segment lost 3 bases and the V segment lost 3 bases, leaving 2 bases of the junction unmatched. This CDR3 has 13 amino acids. The V gene's germline CDR1 is SGHKS and CDR2 YYEKEE (reference sequence). The CDR3 spells CASSSGTDYGYTF. CDR3 nucleotide sequence: TGTGCCAGCAGCTCGGGGACAGACTATGGCTACACCTTC.

CDR3 region: CASSGRGATNEKLFF. The CDR3 DNA is TGTGCCAGTAGTGGACGGGGAGCAACTAATGAAAAACTGTTTTTT. This chain connects TRBV19 to TRBJ1-4, with D uncertain. Per the germline V gene, CDR1 is LNHDA and CDR2 is SQIVND (reference sequence). This CDR3 spans 15 amino acids. Trimming pared 5 bases from V and 0 bases from J, leaving 10 bases between. The whole variable domain, filled in from reference TRBV19 and TRBJ1-4, reads DGGITQSPKYLFRKEGQNVTLSCEQNLNHDAMYWYRQDPGQGLRLIYYSQIVNDFQKGDIAEGYSVSREKKESFPLTVTSAQKNPTAFYLCASSGRGATNEKLFFGSGTQLSVL.

This chain links TRBV12-3 or TRBV12-4 with TRBJ1-2; tentatively, D is TRBD1 (6 bases). Between the trimmed V and J ends, which lost 5 bases and 10 bases, there was a span of 17 bases. This CDR3 contains 13 residues. DNA for the CDR3: TGTGCCAGCAGTCTCAGCCAGGGGACGGTCTACACCTTC. Its translation is CASSLSQGTVYTF.